This TCR beta chain was sequenced during a study of Graves' ophthalmopathy and Graves' hyperthyroidism. Many counts were recorded for this clonotype. What it binds is not known. Notes on the study in general: Detection in blood was also observed for most expanded thyroid clonotypes above 0.001 frequency. Cross-validated, the 13-signature model showed 87.88%/81.08% sensitivity/specificity, and 80%/75% in the test set.

The CDR3 length is 13 residues. V lost 6 bases to trimming and J lost 5 bases, with 16 bases between them. Germline loops: CDR1 DFQATT, CDR2 SNEGSKA (reference sequence). For repertoire sequencing, the TCR beta CDR3 regions were amplified from RNA transcripts. HTBI-primed first-round RT-PCR preceded second-round multiplex PCR. TCRdb reanalysed the multiplex PCR reads using MiXCR and keeps one entry per CDR3 protein. The table lists 200,000 to 250,000 distinct CDR3 sequences, over 25% of them singletons. PBMCs were isolated by Ficoll-Paque density gradient centrifugation, using about 9.2 ml of fresh peripheral blood as the starting material.

The chain combines TRBV20-1 with TRBJ2-5, with D tentatively TRBD1 (5 bases). This TCR came from a man in his forties or fifties with Graves' ophthalmopathy. The sequencing sample was made of peripheral blood. CDR3: CSATSPGRETQYF. Here the CDR3 DNA reads TGCAGTGCAACCTCCCCAGGGCGGGAGACCCAGTACTTC.